One sample yielded the 26 T cell receptor beta chains listed below, sequenced in a study of long-term antiretroviral therapy in people with HIV. The immunoSEQ assay was v3.0, run at survey level. The assay was immunoSEQ multiplex PCR, and TCRdb's table has in-frame clones only and misses some. Of 20,000 to 25,000 clones listed, roughly 80% are singletons. Material: unsorted PBMCs, obtained 0.2 years after starting antiretroviral therapy. These receptor sequences come from a woman under 40 with HIV.

This chain uses TRBV5-1 with TRBJ1-3, with D unclear. The V gene lost 4 bases and the J gene lost 4 bases, with 15 bases spanning the gap. CDR3 length: 15 amino acids. The germline gives CDR1 SGHRS, CDR2 YFSETQ. The CDR3 reads CASSPVGDAGNTIYF. The CDR3 nucleotides read TGCGCCAGCAGCCCGGTCGGGGATGCCGGAAACACCATATATTTT.

V usage is TRBV18 and J usage is TRBJ1-1; D might be TRBD1 (5 bases). In germline, CDR1 is KGHSH, CDR2 LQKENI. The CDR3 runs 13 residues. V gave up 6 bases and J gave up 3 bases, with 11 bases separating them. The CDR3 DNA is TGTGCCAGCTCCCTCGGACAAGACACTGAAGCTTTCTTT. Protein product: CASSLGQDTEAFF.

This chain uses TRBV30 with TRBJ1-2; TRBD1 matches 7 bases. Germline V gives CDR1 GTSNPN, CDR2 SVGIG (reference sequence). The V and J ends lost 4 bases and 6 bases, in that order; junction bases with no gene match: 8. This CDR3 comprises 13 residues. CDR3 amino acids: CAWTVSGGDGYTF. CDR3 nucleotides: TGTGCCTGGACCGTGTCAGGGGGGGATGGCTACACCTTC.

The chain links TRBV2 to TRBJ2-3; D is tentatively TRBD1 or TRBD2 (5 bases each). This CDR3 region has 14 residues. From germline, CDR1 is SNHLY and CDR2 FYNNEI. Trimming stripped 3 bases from V and 2 bases from J, with 9 bases between. CDR3 sequence: CASSEGPSTDTQYF. For the CDR3, the DNA is TGTGCCAGCAGTGAGGGACCTTCCACAGATACGCAGTATTTT.

This clone was observed once. The J gene is TRBJ1-1, the V gene TRBV19; possibly TRBD1 for D (5 bases). The germline gives CDR1 LNHDA, CDR2 SQIVND (reference sequence). This CDR3 has 16 residues. V lost 5 bases and J 1 base, leaving 17 bases between the germline ends. DNA for the CDR3: TGTGCCAGTAGTCCGATTGAGAGAAGGGGGAACACTGAAGCTTTCTTT. This encodes CASSPIERRGNTEAFF. The variable domain in full, with the rest retrieved from reference TRBV19 and TRBJ1-1, is DGGITQSPKYLFRKEGQNVTLSCEQNLNHDAMYWYRQDPGQGLRLIYYSQIVNDFQKGDIAEGYSVSREKKESFPLTVTSAQKNPTAFYLCASSPIERRGNTEAFFGQGTRLTVV.

The chain carries TRBV2 and TRBJ1-2; TRBD1 matches 9 bases. CDR3 length: 14 amino acids. The J segment lost 8 bases and the V segment lost 1 base, leaving 5 bases of the junction unmatched. Germline lookup yields CDR1 SNHLY and CDR2 FYNNEI. CDR3 DNA sequence: TGTGCCAGCAGTGAAGTGGGACAGGGAAGGGGCTACACCTTC. Its translation: CASSEVGQGRGYTF.

V is TRBV10-3 and J is TRBJ2-2; 7 bases line up with TRBD2. V dropped 6 bases and J dropped 1; count of bases not matched to a gene: 8. This CDR3 has 16 amino acids. CDR1 and CDR2 from the germline V gene are ENHRY and SYGVKD. As DNA, the CDR3 is TGTGCCATCAGGAACGCTGGGGGGGGGAACACCGGGGAGCTGTTTTTT. It yields the protein CAIRNAGGGNTGELFF.

The gene calls are TRBV4-2 and TRBJ1-1, with D possibly matching TRBD1 (6 bases). CDR3 length equals 12 residues. Germline V gene sequence: CDR1 LGHNA, CDR2 YNFKEQ. V was clipped by 1 base and J by 11 bases, with 11 bases between them. CDR3 amino acids: CASSQVGGTAFF. The CDR3 DNA reads TGTGCCAGCAGCCAAGTAGGGGGGACGGCTTTCTTT.

The CDR3: CASSYRTGSLYEQYF. Written as DNA, the CDR3 is TGTGCCAGCAGCTACAGGACAGGTTCACTTTACGAGCAGTACTTC. The chain is built from TRBV6-1 and TRBJ2-7, with TRBD1 matching 7 bases. The CDR3 sequence is 15 residues long. Per the germline V gene, CDR1 is MNHNS and CDR2 is SASEGT. V lost 6 bases and J lost 4; bases outside the gene matches: 12.

This sequence joins TRBV14 and TRBJ2-2, with D possibly being TRBD1 (6 bases). The CDR3 covers 15 residues. The ends were cut back, 2 bases at V and 3 bases at J, with 10 bases in the middle. Germline V gene sequence: CDR1 SGHDN, CDR2 FVKESK. The CDR3, as DNA: TGTGCCAGCAGCCAACAGGGGCCCTACACCGGGGAGCTGTTTTTT. Protein: CASSQQGPYTGELFF.

This clone was detected a few times. This chain connects TRBV11-2 to TRBJ2-7, with 8 bases fitting TRBD1. Germline trimming cut 4 bases from V and 3 bases from J; bases unmatched to any gene: 8. Germline loops: CDR1 SGHAT, CDR2 FQNNGV. CDR3 length: 15 residues. CDR3 sequence (DNA): TGTGCCAGCAGCTCAACCGGGACAGGCCTCTACGAGCAGTACTTC. This gives the protein CASSSTGTGLYEQYF. Using reference TRBV11-2 and TRBJ2-7 for the parts outside the CDR3, the full variable domain is EAGVAQSPRYKIIEKRQSVAFWCNPISGHATLYWYQQILGQGPKLLIQFQNNGVVDDSQLPKDRFSAERLKGVDSTLKIQPAKLEDSAVYLCASSSTGTGLYEQYFGPGTRLTVT.

This clone was found a few times. The genes are TRBV5-1 and TRBJ2-7; 10 nucleotides line up with TRBD1. The CDR3 extends over 15 amino acids. The germline gives CDR1 SGHRS, CDR2 YFSETQ. The junction had 2 bases not matched to a gene; V was cut back by 0 bases and J by 2 bases. CDR3 amino acids: CASSLAGTGAYEQYV. The CDR3 nucleotides are TGCGCCAGCAGCTTGGCCGGGACAGGGGCCTACGAGCAGTACGTC.

This rearrangement joins TRBV9 to TRBJ2-3, with 10 bases that match TRBD2. Per germline, CDR1 SGDLS and CDR2 YYNGEE. There are 15 residues in the CDR3. The junction had 5 bases not matched to a gene; V was cut back by 3 bases and J by 4 bases. In DNA, the CDR3 is TGTGCCAGCAGCGCCGGGACTAGCGATTCAGATACGCAGTATTTT. The encoded protein is CASSAGTSDSDTQYF.

The chain joins TRBV14 to TRBJ2-3; 7 bases line up with TRBD2. With V trimmed by 0 bases and J by 0 bases, 21 bases remained unmatched. CDR3 length: 22 residues. Germline V gene data show CDR1 as SGHDN and CDR2 as FVKESK. The CDR3 DNA reads as TGTGCCAGCAGCCAAGATTCATGGGCATTGTCGGCGGGAGTACTTAGCACAGATACGCAGTATTTT. It translates to CASSQDSWALSAGVLSTDTQYF.

The genes are TRBV19 and TRBJ2-3; no definite D call. Germline lookup yields CDR1 LNHDA and CDR2 SQIVND (reference sequence). Trimming removed 9 bases at V and 0 bases at J, with 10 bases between. CDR3 length: 13 amino acids. The CDR3 coding sequence is TGTGCCAGCAGGTGGGGAAGCACAGATACGCAGTATTTT. It codes for CASRWGSTDTQYF.

This chain uses TRBV9 with TRBJ1-6; the match to TRBD1 covers 7 bases. The germline CDR1 and CDR2 sequences are SGDLS and YYNGEE. V dropped 4 bases and J dropped 10; count of bases not matched to a gene: 8. This CDR3 comprises 14 residues. The CDR3 DNA is TGTGCCAGCAGCCCAGGTACGACAGGGTCACCCCTCCACTTT. Translated, it gives CASSPGTTGSPLHF.

The chain couples TRBV19 to TRBJ2-5; 11 bases line up with TRBD2. The CDR3 runs to 17 residues. V lost 3 bases to trimming and J lost 4 bases; unmatched junction nucleotides: 10. The V gene's germline CDR1 is LNHDA and CDR2 SQIVND (reference sequence). The CDR3 reads CASSMRLAGGRGETQYF. DNA for the CDR3: TGTGCCAGTAGTATGCGGCTAGCGGGGGGTCGTGGAGAGACCCAGTACTTC.

The V and J genes are TRBV30 and TRBJ2-2; no firm D call. Germline values: CDR1 GTSNPN, CDR2 SVGIG (reference sequence). The CDR3 is made up of 13 amino acids. Between the trimmed V and J ends, which lost 4 bases and 1 base, there was a span of 7 bases. CDR3 DNA sequence: TGTGCCTGGACTGGGCAGAACACCGGGGAGCTGTTTTTT. It specifies CAWTGQNTGELFF.

The genes are TRBV5-1 and TRBJ1-5, with D perhaps TRBD1 (6 bases). The germline CDR1 and CDR2 sequences are SGHRS and YFSETQ. The CDR3 runs 15 residues. V was clipped by 2 bases and J by 3 bases, with 12 bases between them. The DNA of the CDR3 is TGCGCCAGCAGCTTCTTCAGGGGAAACAATCAGCCCCAGCATTTT. This codes for CASSFFRGNNQPQHF.

The chain has TRBV30 and TRBJ1-1, with D maybe TRBD1 (6 bases). Germline assignment: CDR1 GTSNPN and CDR2 SVGIG (reference sequence). With 2 bases removed from V and 6 bases from J, the gap between germline ends came to 10 bases. The CDR3 has 12 amino acids. The CDR3 DNA reads TGTGCCTGGAGTCCCGGGGGCGCTGAAGCTTTCTTT. Encoded protein: CAWSPGGAEAFF. The full variable domain, its missing parts supplied by reference TRBV30 and TRBJ1-1, is SQTIHQWPATLVQPVGSPLSLECTVEGTSNPNLYWYRQAAGRGLQLLFYSVGIGQISSEVPQNLSASRPQDRQFILSSKKLLLSDSGFYLCAWSPGGAEAFFGQGTRLTVV.

The CDR3 protein is CATRDLQETQYF. The CDR3 DNA follows: TGTGCCACCCGGGACCTACAAGAGACCCAGTACTTC. J is TRBJ2-5 and V is TRBV6-1, with D perhaps given as TRBD1 or TRBD2 (5 bases each). The V end was cut by 10 bases, the J end by 2 bases, with 11 bases between. This CDR3 has 12 amino acids. Germline CDR1 reads MNHNS; CDR2 reads SASEGT.

In this sample, this clone turned up once. The genes are TRBV5-6 and TRBJ2-3, with D perhaps given as TRBD1 or TRBD2 (5 bases each). The CDR3 covers 13 residues. Germline CDR1 SGHDT, CDR2 YYEEEE. Trimming left V 3 bases short and J 6 bases short, with 11 bases between. As DNA, the CDR3 is TGTGCCAGCAGCTCCGCCGGGACCGATACGCAGTATTTT. Translating gives CASSSAGTDTQYF.

V gene TRBV4-1 combines with J gene TRBJ1-2; D may be TRBD1 (5 bases). This CDR3 spans 13 amino acids. Germline lookup yields CDR1 MGHRA and CDR2 YSYEKL. Trimming took off 1 base at V and 4 bases at J, with 7 bases between the two ends. CDR3 region: CASSQGGGYGYTF. CDR3 DNA: TGCGCCAGCAGCCAAGGGGGGGGCTATGGCTACACCTTC.

The gene calls are TRBV15 and TRBJ1-1; 7 bases agree with TRBD1. Per germline, CDR1 LNHNV and CDR2 YYDKDF (reference sequence). There are 13 residues in the CDR3. J lost 8 bases, V lost 4 bases, and 7 bases had no gene match. The CDR3 region has the DNA TGTGCCACCAGCAACTACAGGGGATCCGAAGCTTTCTTT. Translated: CATSNYRGSEAFF. The variable domain in full, completed from reference TRBV15 and TRBJ1-1, reads DAMVIQNPRYQVTQFGKPVTLSCSQTLNHNVMYWYQQKSSQAPKLLFHYYDKDFNNEADTPDNFQSRRPNTSFCFLDIRSPGLGDTAMYLCATSNYRGSEAFFGQGTRLTVV.

V is TRBV4-2 and J is TRBJ2-4; D may be TRBD1 (6 bases). Germline CDR1 and CDR2: LGHNA and YNFKEQ. V was trimmed by 7 bases and J by 6 bases, leaving 16 bases between them. CDR3 length equals 14 residues. As DNA, the CDR3 is TGTGCCAGCACCCCAGAGCAGGGGACAAACATTCAGTACTTC. It specifies CASTPEQGTNIQYF.

V usage is TRBV19 and J usage is TRBJ2-3; a possible D gene is TRBD2 (5 bases). The CDR3 is made up of 15 amino acids. CDR1 and CDR2 (germline): LNHDA, SQIVND (reference sequence). V was cut by 4 bases and J by 2 bases, with 13 bases left in between. CDR3: CASSTIAQPTDTQYF. The CDR3 DNA follows: TGTGCCAGTAGTACCATAGCGCAACCCACAGATACGCAGTATTTT.